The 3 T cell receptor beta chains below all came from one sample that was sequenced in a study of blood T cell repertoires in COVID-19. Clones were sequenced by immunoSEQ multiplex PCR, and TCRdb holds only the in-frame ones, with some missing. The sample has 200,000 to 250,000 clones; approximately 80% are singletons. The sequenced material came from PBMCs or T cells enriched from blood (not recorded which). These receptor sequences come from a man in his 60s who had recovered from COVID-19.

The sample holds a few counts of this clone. The chain's CDR3 is CASGLGPTGASASPLHF. DNA of the CDR3: TGTGCTAGTGGTTTGGGACCGACAGGGGCGTCGGCTTCACCCCTCCACTTT. This chain links TRBV12-5 with TRBJ1-6; the match to TRBD1 covers 8 bases. Trimming cost V 1 base and J 9 bases; bases outside gene matches: 11. This CDR3 contains 17 residues. The germline V gene encodes CDR1 LGHNT and CDR2 FRNRAP.

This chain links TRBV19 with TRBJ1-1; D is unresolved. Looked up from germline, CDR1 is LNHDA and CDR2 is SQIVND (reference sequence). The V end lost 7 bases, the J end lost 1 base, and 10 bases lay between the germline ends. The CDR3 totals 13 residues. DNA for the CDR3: TGTGCCAGTACCCCAGAGGAGAACACTGAAGCTTTCTTT. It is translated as CASTPEENTEAFF.

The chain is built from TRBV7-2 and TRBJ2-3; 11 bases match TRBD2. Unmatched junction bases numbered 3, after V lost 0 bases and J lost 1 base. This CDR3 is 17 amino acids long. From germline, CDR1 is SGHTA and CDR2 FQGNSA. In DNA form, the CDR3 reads TGTGCCAGCAGCTTAGCCCTACTAGCGGGGGGCACAGATACGCAGTATTTT. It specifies CASSLALLAGGTDTQYF.